A single sample gave rise to the 26 T cell receptor beta chains below, sequenced in a study of T cell responses to AZD1222 COVID-19 vaccine. Produced via immunoSEQ multiplex PCR; TCRdb's table is partial and in-frame only. The sample has roughly 120,000 clones, roughly 91% seen once. Sample: peripheral blood, taken 28 days after the second AZD1222 dose. These receptors came from an adult who received the AZD1222 COVID-19 vaccine.

V is TRBV5-6 and J is TRBJ2-7; D may correspond to TRBD1 or TRBD2 (7 bases each). The germline CDR1 and CDR2 sequences are SGHDT and YYEEEE. V was trimmed by 6 bases and J by 3 bases, leaving 16 bases between them. The length of the CDR3 is 14 residues. The CDR3 sequence: CASTPGGGLYEQYF. The CDR3 DNA reads TGTGCCAGCACCCCAGGGGGGGGGCTCTACGAGCAGTACTTC.

The J gene is TRBJ2-1, the V gene TRBV19; 8 bases are a match to TRBD1. Germline V gene data show CDR1 as LNHDA and CDR2 as SQIVND (reference sequence). Trimming cost V 5 bases and J 0 bases; bases outside gene matches: 6. This CDR3 is 16 amino acids long. DNA of the CDR3: TGTGCCAGTAGTCGGGACAGGCTGAACTCCTACAATGAGCAGTTCTTC. Its protein is CASSRDRLNSYNEQFF.

The gene calls are TRBV29-1 and TRBJ2-4; D is uncertain. CDR1 is SQVTM and CDR2 is ANQGSEA in the germline V gene. This CDR3 contains 11 residues. V was pared by 3 bases and J by 7 bases, with 7 bases between. CDR3 in amino acids: CSVDLGNIQYF. CDR3 DNA: TGCAGCGTTGACCTTGGTAACATTCAGTACTTC.

The rearrangement links TRBV2 to TRBJ2-7; 7 bases align to TRBD1. This CDR3 has 12 amino acids. The J segment lost 1 base and the V segment lost 7 bases, leaving 1 base of the junction unmatched. In germline, CDR1 is SNHLY, CDR2 FYNNEI. CDR3 coding DNA: TGTGCCAGCATGACAGGGTCCTACGAGCAGTACTTC. Residues: CASMTGSYEQYF.

This clone was seen only once. The rearrangement links TRBV19 to TRBJ1-4; D may be TRBD1 (6 bases). There are 13 residues in the CDR3. V shed 3 bases and J shed 10 bases, with 12 bases lying between them. CDR1 LNHDA and CDR2 SQIVND come from the germline V gene (reference sequence). CDR3 sequence reads: CASSMDSGAKLFF. The CDR3 DNA follows: TGTGCCAGTAGTATGGACAGTGGTGCAAAACTGTTTTTT.

V is TRBV6-5 and J is TRBJ2-3; D not certain. Germline V lookup: CDR1 MNHEY, CDR2 SVGAGI. Trimming left V 7 bases short and J 1 base short, with 12 bases between. This CDR3 contains 14 residues. The CDR3 protein is CASKRDPGTDTQYF. The CDR3 coding sequence is TGTGCCAGCAAACGTGACCCCGGCACAGATACGCAGTATTTT.

This clone has a single count. V usage is TRBV10-1 and J usage is TRBJ2-7; a possible D gene is TRBD1 (5 bases). In germline, CDR1 is WNHNN, CDR2 SYGVQD (reference sequence). Trimming took 0 bases from V and 0 from J, leaving 9 bases between them. The CDR3 covers 15 residues. The CDR3: CASSESRGSSYEQYF. DNA of the CDR3: TGCGCCAGCAGTGAGTCTAGGGGAAGCTCCTACGAGCAGTACTTC.

V usage is TRBV19 and J usage is TRBJ2-1; 7 nucleotides align to TRBD1. CDR1 is LNHDA and CDR2 is SQIVND in the germline V gene (reference sequence). V was pared by 5 bases and J by 6 bases, with 7 bases of the junction left unmatched. The CDR3 loop spans 14 amino acids. The CDR3, as DNA: TGTGCCAGTAGTCCCGGGACAGTTTCCAATGAGCAGTTCTTC. It encodes CASSPGTVSNEQFF.

The chain joins TRBV4-3 to TRBJ1-2, with TRBD1 matching over 8 bases. Germline CDR1 reads LGHNA; CDR2 reads YSLEER. This CDR3 is built from 18 residues. V dropped 0 bases and J dropped 7; count of bases not matched to a gene: 16. CDR3 protein: CASSQDDSPGGRDGGYTF. The DNA for the CDR3 is TGCGCCAGCAGCCAAGACGATAGCCCAGGGGGCAGGGATGGTGGCTACACCTTC.

The rearrangement joins TRBV6-5 to TRBJ2-3; TRBD1 agrees at 8 bases. The trim removed 11 bases at V and 2 bases at J, leaving 12 bases unmatched. The CDR3 is made up of 15 amino acids. The germline V gene has CDR1 MNHEY and CDR2 SVGAGI. The CDR3 nucleotides are TGTGCCGTCCTCAGGGGGCTTCAGTCCACAGATACGCAGTATTTT. It specifies CAVLRGLQSTDTQYF.

V and J are TRBV6-5 and TRBJ1-1, with 7 bases aligning to TRBD1. V trimming: 6 bases; J trimming: 0 bases; junction bases outside the gene matches: 1. The germline gives CDR1 MNHEY, CDR2 SVGAGI. The CDR3 contains 13 residues. DNA for the CDR3: TGTGCCAGCAGGGGACAGTTGAACACTGAAGCTTTCTTT. This gives the protein CASRGQLNTEAFF.

V is TRBV6-5 and J is TRBJ2-1, with no clear D. There are 13 residues in the CDR3. Trimming pared 0 bases from V and 9 bases from J, leaving 9 bases between. Per germline, CDR1 MNHEY and CDR2 SVGAGI. CDR3 sequence reads: CASSYSSAREQFF. As DNA, the CDR3 is TGTGCCAGCAGTTACTCTTCCGCTCGTGAGCAGTTCTTC.

The CDR3 region is CASSSNPAGAHEQFF. The CDR3 nucleotides read TGTGCCAGCAGTTCGAACCCCGCCGGGGCCCATGAGCAGTTCTTC. The rearrangement links TRBV27 to TRBJ2-1, with D perhaps TRBD1 or TRBD2 (5 bases each). CDR3 size: 15 residues. CDR1 and CDR2 from the germline V gene are MNHEY and SMNVEV (reference sequence). V was cut by 4 bases and J by 8 bases, with 18 bases left in between.

The CDR3 bases are TGTGCCAGCGTAAGCCAAGGACTCTCCTACGAGCAGTACTTC. Translated: CASVSQGLSYEQYF. The gene calls are TRBV7-9 and TRBJ2-7; weak D call: TRBD2 (5 bases). The CDR3 has 14 residues. Germline lookup yields CDR1 SEHNR and CDR2 FQNEAQ (reference sequence). V was trimmed by 8 bases and J by 0 bases, leaving 14 bases between them.

The CDR3 loop reads CASTFEGVYGYTF. The CDR3 DNA reads TGTGCCAGCACCTTTGAGGGCGTCTATGGCTACACCTTC. The chain employs TRBV6-5 and TRBJ1-2; D gene ambiguous. CDR1 is MNHEY and CDR2 is SVGAGI in the germline V gene. Trimming left V 7 bases short and J 4 bases short, with 13 bases between. This CDR3 spans 13 amino acids.

V gene TRBV30 combines with J gene TRBJ1-1; D not resolved. Germline V lookup: CDR1 GTSNPN, CDR2 SVGIG (reference sequence). Trimming stripped 8 bases from V and 0 bases from J, with 13 bases between. The CDR3 consists of 13 residues. The CDR3 sequence is CAARLTMNTEAFF. DNA of the CDR3: TGTGCCGCTAGACTGACTATGAACACTGAAGCTTTCTTT.

The chain uses TRBV10-1 and TRBJ1-3, with D possibly TRBD1 on 5 matching bases. From germline, CDR1 is WNHNN and CDR2 SYGVQD (reference sequence). The CDR3 spans 17 residues. The ends were cut back, 0 bases at V and 0 bases at J, with 12 bases in the middle. Here the CDR3 reads CASSESQGRSSGNTIYF. CDR3 coding DNA: TGCGCCAGCAGTGAGTCGCAGGGCCGGAGCTCTGGAAACACCATATATTTT.

The chain has TRBV6-5 and TRBJ1-2; a possible D gene is TRBD1 (6 bases). The germline V gene encodes CDR1 MNHEY and CDR2 SVGAGI. With 6 bases removed from V and 3 bases from J, the gap between germline ends came to 14 bases. This CDR3 region has 14 residues. As DNA, the CDR3 is TGTGCCAGCAGCCCCAGGGGCCTTGACTATGGCTACACCTTC. Amino acid sequence: CASSPRGLDYGYTF.

The chain employs TRBV15 and TRBJ2-7; 9 positions agree with TRBD1. The germline V gene has CDR1 LNHNV and CDR2 YYDKDF (reference sequence). V was pared by 0 bases and J by 9 bases, with 9 bases of the junction left unmatched. The CDR3 has 15 amino acids. CDR3 sequence (DNA): TGTGCCACCAGCAGAGATCTACAGGGGGCGCTTGGGCAGTACTTC. Translation: CATSRDLQGALGQYF.

The V gene is TRBV19, the J gene TRBJ2-7; 8 nucleotides agree with TRBD1. This CDR3 has 15 amino acids. With 5 bases clipped from V and 1 base from J, the junction kept 7 bases outside the gene matches. The germline CDR1 and CDR2 sequences are LNHDA and SQIVND (reference sequence). The CDR3 is CASSEIDRGSYEQYF. Written as DNA, the CDR3 is TGTGCCAGTAGTGAAATCGACAGGGGATCCTACGAGCAGTACTTC.

The J gene is TRBJ2-7, the V gene TRBV14; the D is unclear. The CDR3 totals 14 residues. Germline V gene lookup returns CDR1 SGHDN and CDR2 FVKESK. V gave up 1 base and J gave up 1 base, with 8 bases separating them. The CDR3 DNA sequence: TGTGCCAGCAGCCAAGTGGGGAAGTCCTACGAGCAGTACTTC. Protein sequence: CASSQVGKSYEQYF.

The chain uses TRBV7-6 and TRBJ2-1, with 7 bases lining up with TRBD2. CDR1 and CDR2 (germline): SGHVS, FNYEAQ. The trim removed 11 bases at V and 4 bases at J, leaving 14 bases unmatched. The CDR3 runs 15 residues. The CDR3 DNA is TGTGCCTCCAAACCTGGGGGGGGAGAGTACAATGAGCAGTTCTTC. As protein: CASKPGGGEYNEQFF.

CDR3 protein: CASSLRGRSYEQYF. The CDR3 DNA reads TGTGCCAGCAGCTTGCGGGGACGATCCTACGAGCAGTACTTC. V is TRBV5-4 and J is TRBJ2-7, with D perhaps given as TRBD1 or TRBD2 (5 bases each). V was trimmed by 1 base and J by 1 base, leaving 9 bases between them. Germline CDR1 SGHNT, CDR2 YYREEE (reference sequence). The CDR3 is 14 amino acids.

In DNA, the CDR3 is TGCGCCAGCAGCCAAGATTGGCAGGGGTGGGAGCAGTACTTC. Residues: CASSQDWQGWEQYF. The chain is built from TRBV4-3 and TRBJ2-7, with TRBD1 as a possible D gene (6 bases). This CDR3 spans 14 amino acids. Per germline, CDR1 LGHNA and CDR2 YSLEER. The V end was cut by 0 bases, the J end by 7 bases, with 13 bases between.

This sequence joins TRBV6-5 and TRBJ1-1; the D is unclear. This CDR3 region has 14 residues. Germline V CDR1 and CDR2: MNHEY, SVGAGI. Trimming cost V 7 bases and J 1 base, with 13 bases left between them. The CDR3 is CASNIREANTEAFF. Here the CDR3 DNA reads TGTGCCAGCAACATACGGGAGGCGAACACTGAAGCTTTCTTT.

This chain links TRBV23-1 with TRBJ2-3, with 8 bases identical to TRBD2. TRBV23-1 is sorted into the ORF group, with uncertain function. The ends lost 0 bases at V and 3 bases at J; junction bases unmatched: 5. This CDR3 region has 16 residues. The CDR3 is CASSQSSGSETDTQYF. Here the CDR3 DNA reads TGCGCCAGCAGTCAATCGAGCGGGAGTGAGACAGATACGCAGTATTTT.